The 27 T cell receptor beta chains below come from one sample, sequenced in a study of blood T cell repertoires in COVID-19. Produced via immunoSEQ multiplex PCR; TCRdb's table is partial and in-frame only. This table holds approximately 170,000 clones, about 85% found once. Material for sequencing was peripheral blood. These receptors originate from a man between 65 and 80 years old who had recovered from COVID-19.

The V gene is TRBV2, the J gene TRBJ2-7; 9 nucleotides match TRBD2. The length of the CDR3 is 14 residues. CDR1 SNHLY and CDR2 FYNNEI come from the germline V gene. With 3 bases clipped from V and 6 bases from J, the junction kept 6 bases outside the gene matches. Here the CDR3 DNA reads TGTGCCAGCAGTGAGGTAGCGGGGGAGGGCGAGCAGTACTTC. It specifies CASSEVAGEGEQYF. Variable domain in full (rest from reference TRBV2 and TRBJ2-7): EPEVTQTPSHQVTQMGQEVILRCVPISNHLYFYWYRQILGQKVEFLVSFYNNEISEKSEIFDDQFSVERPDGSNFTLKIRSTKLEDSAMYFCASSEVAGEGEQYFGPGTRLTVT.

The gene calls are TRBV28 and TRBJ1-1; no clear D gene. The CDR3 sequence is 12 residues long. Trimming shortened V by 2 bases and J by 5 bases, and 6 bases separated the two germline ends. Germline lookup yields CDR1 MDHEN and CDR2 SYDVKM. The CDR3 reads CASSLPRTEAFF. The CDR3 nucleotides read TGTGCCAGCAGTTTACCCCGGACTGAAGCTTTCTTT.

This clone has more than one count but fewer than ten. The V call is TRBV28, the J call TRBJ1-5, with 9 bases fitting TRBD1. The CDR3 contains 16 residues. The V gene end was trimmed by 7 bases and the J gene end by 1 base; junction bases not matched to a gene: 8. Per germline, CDR1 MDHEN and CDR2 SYDVKM. CDR3 nucleotide sequence: TGTGCCAGCACCGTCTGGACAGGGGAAAGCAATCAGCCCCAGCATTTT. This sequence encodes CASTVWTGESNQPQHF.

V is TRBV20-1 and J is TRBJ2-3, with no clear D. Trimming took 5 bases from V and 3 from J, leaving 6 bases between them. Germline loops: CDR1 DFQATT, CDR2 SNEGSKA (reference sequence). The CDR3 has 11 amino acids. The CDR3 coding sequence is TGCAGTGCTCCTAGTACAGATACGCAGTATTTT. Protein sequence: CSAPSTDTQYF.

The gene calls are TRBV5-5 and TRBJ2-7; D is possibly TRBD2 (5 bases). The CDR3 spans 13 residues. Trimming pared 2 bases from V and 3 bases from J, leaving 9 bases between. From germline, CDR1 is SGHKS and CDR2 YYEKEE (reference sequence). CDR3 sequence reads: CASSFDYLYEQYF. The CDR3 DNA follows: TGTGCCAGCAGCTTTGACTACCTCTACGAGCAGTACTTC.

The chain employs TRBV7-9 and TRBJ1-4; the D is unclear. Germline CDR1 is SEHNR and CDR2 is FQNEAQ (reference sequence). Trimming cost V 5 bases and J 11 bases, with 9 bases left between them. The CDR3 consists of 11 residues. CDR3: CASSPGEKLFF. In DNA form, the CDR3 reads TGTGCCAGCAGCCCTGGAGAGAAACTGTTTTTT.

This clone has just a few counts. This chain links TRBV7-9 with TRBJ1-1, with 7 bases identical to TRBD1. In germline, CDR1 is SEHNR, CDR2 FQNEAQ (reference sequence). CDR3 length: 13 amino acids. J gave up 4 bases and V 2 bases, and 1 base lay outside the gene matches. CDR3 protein: CASSLQGVTEAFF. CDR3 coding DNA: TGTGCCAGCAGCTTACAGGGGGTCACTGAAGCTTTCTTT.

The gene calls are TRBV7-9 and TRBJ2-3; the match to TRBD1 covers 8 bases. The germline gives CDR1 SEHNR, CDR2 FQNEAQ (reference sequence). The CDR3 has 15 amino acids. Losses at the gene ends were 11 bases for V and 4 bases for J; bases not matched to a gene: 14. The DNA for the CDR3 is TGTGCCGGAAGCTCGGACAGGGATAACGCAGATACGCAGTATTTT. This encodes CAGSSDRDNADTQYF.

The chain recombines TRBV27 with TRBJ1-4; TRBD1 matches 9 bases. The CDR3 spans 13 residues. The trim removed 6 bases at V and 7 bases at J, leaving 3 bases unmatched. Germline assignment: CDR1 MNHEY and CDR2 SMNVEV (reference sequence). CDR3 residues: CASSRQGGEKLFF. CDR3 nucleotides: TGTGCCAGCAGCCGACAGGGGGGTGAAAAACTGTTTTTT.

The gene calls are TRBV2 and TRBJ2-7; D possibly corresponds to TRBD2 (6 bases). V dropped 5 bases and J dropped 12 bases, with 17 bases sitting between them. The CDR3 has 12 residues. Germline assignment: CDR1 SNHLY and CDR2 FYNNEI. CDR3 residues: CASSPMGGRGYF. CDR3 DNA: TGTGCCAGCAGTCCAATGGGAGGTCGCGGGTACTTC. The variable domain in full, with the rest retrieved from reference TRBV2 and TRBJ2-7, is EPEVTQTPSHQVTQMGQEVILRCVPISNHLYFYWYRQILGQKVEFLVSFYNNEISEKSEIFDDQFSVERPDGSNFTLKIRSTKLEDSAMYFCASSPMGGRGYFGPGTRLTVT.

J is TRBJ1-4 and V is TRBV5-1; possible D gene TRBD1, 5 bases. CDR3 size: 15 residues. V lost 7 bases and J lost 0, with 13 bases in between. Germline CDR1 and CDR2: SGHRS and YFSETQ. CDR3 protein: CASRYQGATNEKLFF. The DNA for the CDR3 is TGCGCCAGCCGCTATCAGGGTGCAACTAATGAAAAACTGTTTTTT.

V usage is TRBV6-6 and J usage is TRBJ2-7; 12 bases fit TRBD1. Germline lookup yields CDR1 MNHNY and CDR2 SVGAGI (reference sequence). J lost 7 bases, V lost 2 bases, and 6 bases had no gene match. This CDR3 has 15 residues. CDR3 region: CASSYRDRGQGEQYF. In DNA, the CDR3 is TGTGCCAGCAGTTACCGGGACAGGGGGCAGGGGGAGCAGTACTTC.

The CDR3 DNA reads as TGTGCCAGCAGCGCCCTAGCGGGACATACCGGGGAGCTGTTTTTT. This translates into CASSALAGHTGELFF. The chain has TRBV7-9 and TRBJ2-2; TRBD2 matches 9 bases. The trim removed 5 bases at V and 5 bases at J, leaving 6 bases unmatched. Germline CDR1 reads SEHNR; CDR2 reads FQNEAQ (reference sequence). The CDR3 length is 15 residues.

The chain has TRBV2 and TRBJ1-6, with D perhaps matching TRBD1 (5 bases). Per the germline V gene, CDR1 is SNHLY and CDR2 is FYNNEI. The length of the CDR3 is 15 residues. The V end was cut by 3 bases, the J end by 6 bases, with 12 bases between. CDR3 sequence reads: CASSESRDFNSPLHF. CDR3 nucleotides: TGTGCCAGCAGTGAGTCCAGGGATTTTAATTCACCCCTCCACTTT.

In DNA, the CDR3 is TGTGCCAGCAGCCAAGTCGGGACAGGGTTCTACGAGCAGTACTTC. Translation: CASSQVGTGFYEQYF. The V gene is TRBV4-2, the J gene TRBJ2-7, with 9 bases matching TRBD1. The ends lost 1 base at V and 3 bases at J; junction bases unmatched: 4. The germline CDR1 and CDR2 sequences are LGHNA and YNFKEQ. The CDR3 totals 15 residues.

The chain uses TRBV20-1 and TRBJ1-6; D remains ambiguous. V shed 3 bases and J shed 3 bases, with 6 bases lying between them. CDR1 is DFQATT, CDR2 SNEGSKA, per germline (reference sequence). This CDR3 region has 13 residues. The CDR3, as DNA: TGCAGTGCTAGTGGAGTCTATAATTCACCCCTCCACTTT. As protein: CSASGVYNSPLHF.

This rearrangement joins TRBV12-5 to TRBJ1-1, with D perhaps TRBD1 (6 bases). Per germline, CDR1 LGHNT and CDR2 FRNRAP. The CDR3 extends over 16 amino acids. Trimming shortened V by 0 bases and J by 1 base, and 12 bases separated the two germline ends. CDR3 sequence: CASGLVRPGANTEAFF. The CDR3 DNA reads as TGTGCTAGTGGTTTGGTACGTCCAGGGGCGAACACTGAAGCTTTCTTT.

This rearrangement joins TRBV5-1 to TRBJ2-7; 7 bases are shared with TRBD1. The CDR3 runs 17 residues. The ends lost 1 base at V and 0 bases at J; junction bases unmatched: 10. Germline lookup yields CDR1 SGHRS and CDR2 YFSETQ. The CDR3 loop is CASSLSFVGTASYEQYF. As DNA, the CDR3 is TGCGCCAGCAGCTTGTCGTTCGTGGGGACAGCCTCCTACGAGCAGTACTTC.

The chain couples TRBV7-3 to TRBJ2-1; 7 bases match TRBD2. Germline CDR1 and CDR2: SGHTA and FQGTGA. The V segment lost 5 bases and the J segment 8 bases; nucleotides outside the gene matches: 12. CDR3 length: 15 amino acids. CDR3 sequence reads: CASSLGTSEYDEQFF. The CDR3 DNA reads as TGTGCCAGCAGCCTCGGAACTAGCGAATATGATGAGCAGTTCTTC.

This chain joins TRBV5-4 and TRBJ2-2; TRBD2 agrees at 10 bases. The CDR3 covers 17 residues. The trim removed 0 bases at V and 5 bases at J, leaving 7 bases unmatched. Germline V lookup: CDR1 SGHNT, CDR2 YYREEE (reference sequence). DNA for the CDR3: TGTGCCAGCAGCTTGGAGGCTAGCGGGAGTCGGACCGGGGAGCTGTTTTTT. Protein: CASSLEASGSRTGELFF.

There are a few counts of this clone. V usage is TRBV3-1 (or the pseudogene TRBV3-2) and J usage is TRBJ1-1, with 9 bases identical to TRBD1. This CDR3 is 14 amino acids long. Germline CDR1 reads LGHDT; CDR2 reads YNNKEL (reference sequence). With V trimmed by 2 bases and J by 10 bases, 8 bases remained unmatched. CDR3 sequence (DNA): TGTGCCAGCAGCCAAATGGGACAGGGTGGAAGAGCTTTCTTT. Translated, it gives CASSQMGQGGRAFF.

This chain's CDR3 is CASRPLKTPGANVLTF. The CDR3 nucleotides are TGTGCCAGCAGACCCCTAAAAACCCCTGGGGCCAACGTCCTGACTTTC. The chain is built from TRBV5-8 and TRBJ2-6; the D is unclear. This CDR3 is 16 amino acids long. From germline, CDR1 is SGHTS and CDR2 YDEGEE. V lost 5 bases to trimming and J lost 2 bases, with 14 bases between them.

The V gene is TRBV12-3 or TRBV12-4, the J gene TRBJ1-1; a weak D match, TRBD1 (5 bases). The CDR3 is 11 amino acids. Trimming took off 3 bases at V and 8 bases at J, with 7 bases between the two ends. CDR3: CASSFHREAFF. The CDR3, as DNA: TGTGCCAGCAGTTTCCACAGGGAAGCTTTCTTT.

A few counts support this clone. This chain joins TRBV12-3 or TRBV12-4 and TRBJ2-7; D remains ambiguous. V lost 7 bases, J lost 12 bases, and 10 bases lay in between. The CDR3 loop spans 9 amino acids. The CDR3 reads CASTFLWYF. In DNA, the CDR3 is TGTGCCAGCACCTTCTTATGGTACTTC.

The rearrangement uses TRBV5-1 and TRBJ2-5; a weak D match, TRBD2 (7 bases). Per germline, CDR1 SGHRS and CDR2 YFSETQ. This CDR3 is 15 amino acids long. V lost 5 bases and J lost 3, with 17 bases in between. The CDR3 sequence: CASSVGGGREETQYF. Written as DNA, the CDR3 is TGCGCCAGCAGTGTAGGGGGAGGGCGAGAAGAGACCCAGTACTTC.

The chain is built from TRBV9 and TRBJ1-6, with D perhaps matching TRBD1 (5 bases). V lost 3 bases and J lost 11, with 15 bases in between. The CDR3 covers 14 residues. The germline CDR1 and CDR2 sequences are SGDLS and YYNGEE. The CDR3 DNA sequence: TGTGCCAGCAGCGGTGGGGACTACATTACACCCCTCCACTTT. It encodes CASSGGDYITPLHF.

This chain connects TRBV7-3 to TRBJ2-5; TRBD1 might be the D (5 bases). Germline V gene data show CDR1 as SGHTA and CDR2 as FQGTGA. The V gene lost 1 base and the J gene lost 4 bases, with 16 bases spanning the gap. The CDR3 covers 16 residues. This chain's CDR3 is CASSLNAAGFAETQYF. The CDR3, as DNA: TGTGCCAGCAGCTTAAATGCGGCAGGGTTTGCAGAGACCCAGTACTTC.